The present T cell receptor beta chain was sequenced within a study of blood T cell repertoires in COVID-19. Study information: Some COVID-19 samples were acute and others convalescent; all came from the United States, Italy and Spain. Sample material is recorded as cDNA or gDNA derived from T cells, B-cell-depleted T cells, or PBMCs.

TCRdb keeps only in-frame clones here, not all; method: immunoSEQ multiplex PCR. The sample has some 250,000 clones, roughly 88% seen once. V lost 3 bases to trimming and J lost 7 bases; unmatched junction nucleotides: 7. Germline assignment: CDR1 SGHRS and CDR2 YFSETQ. The length of the CDR3 is 15 residues. Sequencing was done on a sample of peripheral blood. The rearrangement links TRBV5-1 to TRBJ2-1, with 10 bases fitting TRBD2. The source is an elderly man with acute or convalescent COVID-19. The CDR3 sequence is CASSWSGGASNEQFF. The CDR3 bases are TGCGCCAGCAGCTGGAGCGGGGGGGCCTCTAATGAGCAGTTCTTC.